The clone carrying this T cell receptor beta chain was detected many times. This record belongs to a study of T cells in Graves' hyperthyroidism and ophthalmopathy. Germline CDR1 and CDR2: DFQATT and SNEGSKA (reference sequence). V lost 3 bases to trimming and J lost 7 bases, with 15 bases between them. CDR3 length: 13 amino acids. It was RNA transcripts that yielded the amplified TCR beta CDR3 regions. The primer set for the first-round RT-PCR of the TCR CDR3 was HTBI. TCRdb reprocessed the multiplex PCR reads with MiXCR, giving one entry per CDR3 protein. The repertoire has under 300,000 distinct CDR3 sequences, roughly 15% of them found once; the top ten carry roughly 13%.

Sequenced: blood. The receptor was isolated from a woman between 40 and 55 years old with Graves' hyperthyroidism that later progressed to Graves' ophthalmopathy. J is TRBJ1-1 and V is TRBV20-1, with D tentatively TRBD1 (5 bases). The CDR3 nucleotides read TGCAGTGCTAGTAACGGTGACAGTCTTGAAGCTTTCTTT. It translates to CSASNGDSLEAFF.